This TCR beta chain is from a study of T-cell memory formation after mild COVID-19 (dated by TCRdb to the early 2020s). About the study as a whole: TCR sequence clusters from the two donors were largely donor specific. In a couple of donors, T-cell clones that expanded and contracted after mild COVID-19 were followed by sequencing TCRalpha and TCRbeta repertoires longitudinally. The cohort was made up of two young adult volunteers, one female and one male, who were previously healthy. Overall study results and their limits: The second-wave clones that peaked on day 37 were not confirmed to be SARS-CoV-2 specific. Some responding clones were detected in pre-infection memory, which suggested that pre-existing cross-reactive memory T cells had joined the SARS-CoV-2 response. Contracting CD4+ clones appeared mostly in the CM and EM memory subsets, whereas CD8+ clones were enriched in EMRA. The study included only a couple of mild cases, and larger cohorts that include severe cases with pre-infection samples were judged to be necessary. Balanced CD4/CD8 phenotypes were observed for clones contracting from day 15 to 85, whereas a bias towards CD4+ was observed for a second wave of clones expanding from day 15 to 37.

V is pruned by 1 base and J by 6 bases, leaving 7 bases of the junction without a gene match. CDR1 and CDR2 (LGHNA, YNFKEQ) derive from the germline V gene. Reading from cysteine to phenylalanine, the CDR3 counts 16 amino acids. Only CDR3 DNA remains: 48 bases, in frame from the first base. Ficoll-Paque density gradient centrifugation was the method used to isolate PBMCs. On this clonotype: It has no known antigen specificity. No base quality information exists; no much larger clone differs at one position.

These reads were obtained on an Illumina NovaSeq 6000. cDNA libraries for TCRalpha and TCRbeta were prepared by 5'RACE using constant-segment primers, with sample barcodes and unique molecular identifiers added. RNA was extracted from every sample with Trizol reagent. Library amplification was performed in two PCR steps, and a second sample barcode and Illumina TruSeq adapters were introduced in the second step. The libraries were sequenced on an Illumina NovaSeq using 2 x 150 bp paired-end reads. The paper's processing steps were these. The reads were demultiplexed and collapsed into UMI-guided consensus sequences using migec v1.2.7. Using mixcr v2.1.11, the UMI consensuses were aligned to TRA and TRB V and J templates and assembled into clonotypes. Clonotypes were classified as expanded or contracted when called significant by both edgeR and NoisET, with noise models trained on biological replicates. For edgeR calls, the thresholds were a false discovery rate-adjusted p below 0.01 and a log2 fold-change of 1. As an exploratory analysis of dynamics, max-normalized trajectories of the 1000 most abundant clonotypes were examined by PCA with hierarchical clustering. Each responding clone was given a CD4 or CD8 phenotype based on the CD4+ and CD8+ repertoires, which had been sequenced separately. Using fastp trimming at Q25 and MiXCR clonotype assembly, TCRdb reanalyzed the public sequencing data and kept in-frame beta chains. Each entry is one CDR3 protein sequence, shown with its most common DNA and genes. These V and J calls derive from TCRdb rather than the authors' analysis. The sample yields about 600,000 distinct CDR3 sequences; 20% to 25% were counted once. Clones ranked in the top ten supply approximately 8.4% of the sample.

Sample: PBMCs or a T cell subset sorted from them (not recorded which). The sequence derives from an adult woman who had mild COVID-19 (a few samples of this study predate the infection). The sample titles of this study are shuffled in the database, so cell type and time point are left out; the donor was told from shared clones. The chain uses TRBV4-2 and TRBJ2-3; 10 middle bases align to TRBD2. The CDR3 reads as follows: CASSQAGVAGGDTQYF. The nucleotides read TGTGCCAGCAGCCAAGCGGGAGTAGCGGGGGGTGATACGCAGTATTTT.